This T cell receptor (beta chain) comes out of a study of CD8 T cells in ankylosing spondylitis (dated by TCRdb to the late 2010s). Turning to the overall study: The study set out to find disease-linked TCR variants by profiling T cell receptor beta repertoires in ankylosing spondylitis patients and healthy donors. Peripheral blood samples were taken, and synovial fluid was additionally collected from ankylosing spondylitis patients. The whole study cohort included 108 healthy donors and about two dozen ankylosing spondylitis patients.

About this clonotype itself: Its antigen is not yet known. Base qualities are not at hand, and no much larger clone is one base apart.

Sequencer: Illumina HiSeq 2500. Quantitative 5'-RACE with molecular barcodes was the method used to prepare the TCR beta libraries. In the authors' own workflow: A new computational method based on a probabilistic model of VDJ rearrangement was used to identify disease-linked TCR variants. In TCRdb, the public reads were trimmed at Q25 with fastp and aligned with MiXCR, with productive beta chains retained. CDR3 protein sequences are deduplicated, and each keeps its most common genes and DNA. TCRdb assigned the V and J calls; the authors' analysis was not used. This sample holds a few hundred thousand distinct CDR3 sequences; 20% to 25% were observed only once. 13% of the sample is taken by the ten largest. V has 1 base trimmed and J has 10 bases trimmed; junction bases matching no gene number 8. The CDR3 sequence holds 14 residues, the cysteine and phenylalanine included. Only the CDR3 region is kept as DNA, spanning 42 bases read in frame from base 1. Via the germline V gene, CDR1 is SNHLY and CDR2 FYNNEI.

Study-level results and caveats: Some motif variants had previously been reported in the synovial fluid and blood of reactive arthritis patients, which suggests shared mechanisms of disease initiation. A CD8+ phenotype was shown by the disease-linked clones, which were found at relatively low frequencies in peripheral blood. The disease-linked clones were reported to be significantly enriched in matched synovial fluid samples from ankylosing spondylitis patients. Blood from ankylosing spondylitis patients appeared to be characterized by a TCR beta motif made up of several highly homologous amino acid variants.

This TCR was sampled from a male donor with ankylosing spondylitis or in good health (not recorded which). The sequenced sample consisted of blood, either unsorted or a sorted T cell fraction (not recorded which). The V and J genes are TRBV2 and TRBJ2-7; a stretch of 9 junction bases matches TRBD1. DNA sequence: TGTGCCAGCAGTGAAGGGGGACAGGGAATTGAACAGTACTTC. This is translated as CASSEGGQGIEQYF.